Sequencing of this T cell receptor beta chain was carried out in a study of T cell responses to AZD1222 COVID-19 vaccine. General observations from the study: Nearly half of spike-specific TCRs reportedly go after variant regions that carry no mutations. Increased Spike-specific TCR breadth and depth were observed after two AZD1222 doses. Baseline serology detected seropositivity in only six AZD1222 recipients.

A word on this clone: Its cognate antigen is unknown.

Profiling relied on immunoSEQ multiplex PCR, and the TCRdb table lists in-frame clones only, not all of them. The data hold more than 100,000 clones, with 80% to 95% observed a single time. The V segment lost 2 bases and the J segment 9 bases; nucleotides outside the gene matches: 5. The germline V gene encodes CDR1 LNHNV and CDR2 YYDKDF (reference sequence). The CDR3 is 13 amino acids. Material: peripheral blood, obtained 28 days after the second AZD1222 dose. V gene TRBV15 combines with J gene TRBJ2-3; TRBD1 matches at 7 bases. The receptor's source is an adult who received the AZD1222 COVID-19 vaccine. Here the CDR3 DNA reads TGTGCCACCAGCAGATCATGGACAGGAACGCAGTATTTT. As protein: CATSRSWTGTQYF.